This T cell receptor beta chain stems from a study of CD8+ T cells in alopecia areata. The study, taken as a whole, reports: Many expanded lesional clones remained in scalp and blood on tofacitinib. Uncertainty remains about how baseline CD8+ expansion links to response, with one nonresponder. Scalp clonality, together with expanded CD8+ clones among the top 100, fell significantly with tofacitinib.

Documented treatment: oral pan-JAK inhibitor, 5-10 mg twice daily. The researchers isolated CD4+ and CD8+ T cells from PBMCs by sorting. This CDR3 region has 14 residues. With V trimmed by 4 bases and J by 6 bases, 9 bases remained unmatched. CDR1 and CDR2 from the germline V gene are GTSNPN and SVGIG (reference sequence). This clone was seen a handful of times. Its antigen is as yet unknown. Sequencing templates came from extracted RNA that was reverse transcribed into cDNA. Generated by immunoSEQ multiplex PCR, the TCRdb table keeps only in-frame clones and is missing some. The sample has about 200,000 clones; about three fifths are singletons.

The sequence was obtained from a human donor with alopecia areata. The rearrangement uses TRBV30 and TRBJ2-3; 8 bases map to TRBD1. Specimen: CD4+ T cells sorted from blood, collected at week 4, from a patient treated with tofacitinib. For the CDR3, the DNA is TGTGCCTGGACTCGGAACAGGGGGTTGGATACGCAGTATTTT. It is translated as CAWTRNRGLDTQYF.